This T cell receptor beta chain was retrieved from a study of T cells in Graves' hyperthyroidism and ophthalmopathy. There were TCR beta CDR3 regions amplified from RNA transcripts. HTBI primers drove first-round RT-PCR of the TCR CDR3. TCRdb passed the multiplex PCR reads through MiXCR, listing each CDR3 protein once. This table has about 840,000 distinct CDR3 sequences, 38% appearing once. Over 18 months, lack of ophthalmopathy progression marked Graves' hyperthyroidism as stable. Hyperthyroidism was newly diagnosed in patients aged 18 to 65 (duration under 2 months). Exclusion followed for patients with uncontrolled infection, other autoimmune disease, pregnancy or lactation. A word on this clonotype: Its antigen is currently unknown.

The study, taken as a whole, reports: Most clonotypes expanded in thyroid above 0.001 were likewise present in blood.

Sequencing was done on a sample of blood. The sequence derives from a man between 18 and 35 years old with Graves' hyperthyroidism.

CDR3 nucleotide sequence: TGTGCCAGCAGCTCGCTCCTAGCGGGGGGCGCCCAAGAGACCCAGTACTTC. It translates to CASSSLLAGGAQETQYF. The chain employs TRBV7-9 and TRBJ2-5; 11 bases are a match to TRBD2. CDR1 and CDR2 from the germline V gene are SEHNR and FQNEAQ (reference sequence). The CDR3 runs 17 residues. The V and J ends lost 4 bases and 1 base, in that order; junction bases with no gene match: 8.